This entry lists 26 T cell receptor beta chains sequenced from one sample in a study of T cell clonotyping in hematopoietic cell transplantation. Generated by immunoSEQ multiplex PCR, the TCRdb table keeps only in-frame clones and is missing some. The sample yields approximately 13,000 clones, roughly 80% seen once. The source was PBMCs, collected 100 days after allogeneic stem cell transplant. The receptors were gathered from a female patient aged 40 to 55 who had an allogeneic stem cell transplant from a related donor, so T cells may come from the graft donor. Some clones in this sample may be carry-over from other donors' samples.

The chain recombines TRBV29-1 with TRBJ2-2; D is possibly TRBD2 (5 bases). Trimming took off 3 bases at V and 4 bases at J, with 12 bases between the two ends. The CDR3 spans 14 residues. CDR1 and CDR2 (germline): SQVTM, ANQGSEA. This CDR3 reads CSVESTGFTGELFF. Here the CDR3 DNA reads TGCAGCGTTGAGTCAACGGGATTCACCGGGGAGCTGTTTTTT.

This clone appeared a single time. J is TRBJ2-1 and V is TRBV30; D uncertain. Trimming left V 0 bases short and J 6 bases short, with 3 bases between. Looked up from germline, CDR1 is GTSNPN and CDR2 is SVGIG (reference sequence). The CDR3 sequence is 11 residues long. Here the CDR3 DNA reads TGTGCCTGGAGTGTAGTCAATGAGCAGTTCTTC. Translation gives CAWSVVNEQFF.

This clone came up a few times. This chain links TRBV30 with TRBJ1-2; 7 bases map to TRBD1. Per the germline V gene, CDR1 is GTSNPN and CDR2 is SVGIG (reference sequence). The CDR3 contains 11 residues. V lost 2 bases and J lost 8; bases outside the gene matches: 2. The CDR3 DNA reads TGTGCCTGGAGTCCAGGGGGAGGCTACACCTTC. Protein sequence: CAWSPGGGYTF. Supplemented by reference TRBV30 and TRBJ1-2, the full variable domain reads SQTIHQWPATLVQPVGSPLSLECTVEGTSNPNLYWYRQAAGRGLQLLFYSVGIGQISSEVPQNLSASRPQDRQFILSSKKLLLSDSGFYLCAWSPGGGYTFGSGTRLTVV.

The J gene is TRBJ2-7, the V gene TRBV5-5, with D perhaps TRBD1 (6 bases). Germline CDR1 reads SGHKS; CDR2 reads YYEKEE (reference sequence). CDR3 length: 14 residues. V was clipped by 2 bases and J by 5 bases, with 14 bases between them. The CDR3: CASSFNQGKNEQYF. CDR3 in DNA: TGTGCCAGCAGCTTCAACCAGGGGAAGAACGAGCAGTACTTC.

The chain employs TRBV5-4 and TRBJ2-1; D is possibly TRBD1 or TRBD2 (5 bases each). Trimming pared 4 bases from V and 9 bases from J, leaving 20 bases between. CDR1 and CDR2 from the germline V gene are SGHNT and YYREEE (reference sequence). CDR3 length equals 15 residues. CDR3 sequence: CASSGRSGRGSEQFF. The CDR3 DNA reads as TGTGCCAGCAGCGGGCGTTCGGGGCGAGGAAGTGAGCAGTTCTTC.

The chain employs TRBV19 and TRBJ1-2; 8 nucleotides agree with TRBD1. CDR3 length equals 14 residues. Germline-derived CDR1 and CDR2 are LNHDA and SQIVND (reference sequence). Trimming cost V 8 bases and J 4 bases; bases outside gene matches: 9. CDR3 DNA sequence: TGTGCCAGTCCCGGCAGGGGGCTTGGCTATGGCTACACCTTC. It translates to CASPGRGLGYGYTF.

The V gene is TRBV9, the J gene TRBJ2-3, with a tentative D call TRBD2 (5 bases). CDR3 size: 15 residues. In germline, CDR1 is SGDLS, CDR2 YYNGEE. V lost 0 bases and J 3 bases, leaving 11 bases between the germline ends. The CDR3 coding sequence is TGTGCCAGCAGCGTAGTTGGGCTAGCAACAGATACGCAGTATTTT. Translation gives CASSVVGLATDTQYF.

The V gene is TRBV30, the J gene TRBJ2-3; TRBD2 matches 7 bases. The junction had 12 bases not matched to a gene; V was cut back by 2 bases and J by 10 bases. The CDR3 extends over 14 amino acids. CDR1 GTSNPN and CDR2 SVGIG come from the germline V gene (reference sequence). CDR3 sequence (DNA): TGTGCCTGGAGTCGACTAGCAATGAGAGCTGCGCAGTATTTT. Translating it yields CAWSRLAMRAAQYF.

The rearrangement joins TRBV4-2 to TRBJ2-1, with D unclear. The CDR3 runs to 15 residues. V lost 0 bases and J lost 0, with 6 bases in between. The germline V gene has CDR1 LGHNA and CDR2 YNFKEQ. The CDR3 nucleotides are TGTGCCAGCAGCCAAGATGGGGACTCCTACAATGAGCAGTTCTTC. Encoded protein: CASSQDGDSYNEQFF.

The CDR3 DNA sequence: TGTGCCAGTGGACAGGGGGGAGGTGGTACTGAAGCTTTCTTT. Residues: CASGQGGGGTEAFF. This chain joins TRBV7-6 and TRBJ1-1; 10 bases align to TRBD1. The germline gives CDR1 SGHVS, CDR2 FNYEAQ. The CDR3 is made up of 14 amino acids. J lost 5 bases, V lost 9 bases, and 9 bases had no gene match. Complete variable domain (other parts from reference TRBV7-6 and TRBJ1-1): GAGVSQSPRYKVTKRGQDVALRCDPISGHVSLYWYRQALGQGPEFLTYFNYEAQQDKSGLPNDRFSAERPEGSISTLTIQRTEQRDSAMYRCASGQGGGGTEAFFGQGTRLTVV.

The genes are TRBV7-3 and TRBJ2-5; TRBD1 or TRBD2 may be the D gene (6 bases each). CDR3 length: 14 amino acids. From germline, CDR1 is SGHTA and CDR2 FQGTGA. Trimming pared 5 bases from V and 9 bases from J, leaving 19 bases between. The CDR3 protein is CASSPSRGDRAQYF. CDR3 nucleotides: TGTGCCAGCAGCCCCTCTAGGGGGGATCGGGCCCAGTACTTC.

This clone was seen a single time. The chain joins TRBV10-3 to TRBJ2-2; perhaps TRBD1 as D (6 bases). The CDR3 spans 15 residues. V lost 8 bases to trimming and J lost 0 bases, with 13 bases between them. Germline values: CDR1 ENHRY, CDR2 SYGVKD. The CDR3 sequence: CAISVQGANTGELFF. The CDR3 coding sequence is TGTGCCATCTCGGTACAGGGAGCGAACACCGGGGAGCTGTTTTTT.

The V gene is TRBV10-3, the J gene TRBJ1-1; the D gene is possibly TRBD1 (6 bases). This CDR3 contains 15 residues. Trimming took off 6 bases at V and 1 base at J, with 15 bases between the two ends. Germline CDR1 and CDR2: ENHRY and SYGVKD. The CDR3 sequence: CAIRAAGASNTEAFF. Written as DNA, the CDR3 is TGTGCCATCAGAGCCGCAGGGGCTTCGAACACTGAAGCTTTCTTT.

V is TRBV4-1 and J is TRBJ2-7; 7 nucleotides line up with TRBD1. Per germline, CDR1 MGHRA and CDR2 YSYEKL. The CDR3 has 16 amino acids. V lost 1 base to trimming and J lost 1 base; unmatched junction nucleotides: 7. CDR3 amino acids: CASSQGDSPLSYEQYF. The CDR3 DNA reads TGCGCCAGCAGCCAAGGGGACAGTCCTCTTTCCTACGAGCAGTACTTC.

By sample share, this clone is medium-sized. The V gene is TRBV19, the J gene TRBJ2-3, with 8 positions matching TRBD2. CDR3 length equals 15 residues. The V and J ends lost 1 base and 8 bases, in that order; junction bases with no gene match: 8. CDR1 is LNHDA and CDR2 is SQIVND in the germline V gene (reference sequence). CDR3 residues: CASSIGREEEGTQYF. The CDR3, as DNA: TGTGCCAGTAGTATAGGGCGGGAGGAGGAGGGTACGCAGTATTTT.

This chain uses TRBV27 with TRBJ2-6, with TRBD2 matching over 10 bases. Germline loops: CDR1 MNHEY, CDR2 SMNVEV (reference sequence). The CDR3 is 20 amino acids. V dropped 2 bases and J dropped 0; count of bases not matched to a gene: 10. Here the CDR3 reads CASSLNFRTSGYSGANVLTF. The CDR3 region has the DNA TGTGCCAGCAGTTTAAACTTCCGGACTAGCGGATACTCTGGGGCCAACGTCCTGACTTTC.

V and J are TRBV9 and TRBJ1-5; D is possibly TRBD1 (5 bases). Germline V gives CDR1 SGDLS, CDR2 YYNGEE. The V end lost 4 bases, the J end lost 7 bases, and 15 bases lay between the germline ends. This CDR3 comprises 14 residues. The CDR3 DNA follows: TGTGCCAGCAGCCCGGGGTCGGGGACCCAGCCCCAGCATTTT. As protein: CASSPGSGTQPQHF.

The genes are TRBV9 and TRBJ2-6, with 8 bases matching TRBD1. The V segment lost 4 bases and the J segment 0 bases; nucleotides outside the gene matches: 9. CDR1 and CDR2 from the germline V gene are SGDLS and YYNGEE. This CDR3 is built from 18 residues. The CDR3: CASSPRTGPLSGANVLTF. The CDR3 DNA sequence: TGTGCCAGCAGCCCCCGGACAGGGCCTCTCTCTGGGGCCAACGTCCTGACTTTC.

The CDR3 sequence is CASSLALQGIEKLFF. The DNA of the CDR3 is TGTGCCAGCAGCTTAGCCTTACAGGGGATCGAAAAACTGTTTTTT. The V gene is TRBV7-6, the J gene TRBJ1-4; TRBD1 matches 7 bases. This CDR3 region has 15 residues. Germline-derived CDR1 and CDR2 are SGHVS and FNYEAQ. With 0 bases clipped from V and 8 bases from J, the junction kept 6 bases outside the gene matches.

The rearrangement links TRBV27 to TRBJ2-5; 9 bases are shared with TRBD2. V shed 8 bases, J shed 9 bases, and the junction held 10 bases outside the gene matches. Germline V gives CDR1 MNHEY, CDR2 SMNVEV (reference sequence). The CDR3 totals 13 residues. CDR3 protein: CASGGTSWEAQYF. CDR3 bases: TGTGCCAGCGGGGGGACTAGCTGGGAGGCCCAGTACTTC.

J is TRBJ2-7 and V is TRBV2; a possible D gene is TRBD1 (5 bases). V was shortened by 7 bases and J by 0 bases, with 13 bases between the two germline ends. Germline V lookup: CDR1 SNHLY, CDR2 FYNNEI. This CDR3 has 14 residues. CDR3 coding DNA: TGTGCCAGCACTTTTAGACAGCACTCCTACGAGCAGTACTTC. It specifies CASTFRQHSYEQYF.

This rearrangement joins TRBV5-1 to TRBJ2-1; 11 nucleotides agree with TRBD2. V was clipped by 4 bases and J by 3 bases; unmatched bases: 3. The CDR3 is made up of 15 amino acids. Germline-derived CDR1 and CDR2 are SGHRS and YFSETQ. CDR3 protein: CASSTGTSGYNEQFF. The CDR3 DNA is TGCGCCAGCAGCACCGGGACTAGCGGCTACAATGAGCAGTTCTTC.

A few counts support this clone. The DNA of the CDR3 is TGTGCCTCAGAGCGGAACACTGAAGCTTTCTTT. Its translation is CASERNTEAFF. The chain recombines TRBV30 with TRBJ1-1; D is undetermined. The CDR3 consists of 11 residues. V was clipped by 7 bases and J by 1 base, with 7 bases between them. Germline V gene data show CDR1 as GTSNPN and CDR2 as SVGIG (reference sequence).

As for this clone: The sample contains more than one DNA sequence encoding this CDR3. This chain joins TRBV7-9 and TRBJ2-2; D remains unclear. The CDR3 totals 14 residues. V lost 2 bases to trimming and J lost 2 bases, with 6 bases between them. Germline V gene lookup returns CDR1 SEHNR and CDR2 FQNEAQ (reference sequence). The CDR3 DNA follows: TGTGCCAGCAGCTTAAACCCAAACACCGGGGAGCTGTTTTTT. It codes for CASSLNPNTGELFF.

The chain joins TRBV5-8 to TRBJ1-6; a possible D gene is TRBD1 (5 bases). Germline CDR1 reads SGHTS; CDR2 reads YDEGEE. This CDR3 contains 14 residues. Trimming shortened V by 0 bases and J by 13 bases, and 14 bases separated the two germline ends. The CDR3 coding sequence is TGTGCCAGCAGCTTGGAGGGGCGGGGACTTCCCCTCCACTTT. This encodes CASSLEGRGLPLHF.

The rearrangement links TRBV30 to TRBJ1-3; D ambiguous. The germline V gene has CDR1 GTSNPN and CDR2 SVGIG (reference sequence). V lost 0 bases to trimming and J lost 0 bases, with 9 bases between them. The CDR3 covers 15 residues. As DNA, the CDR3 is TGTGCCTGGAGTGTACTAGTCAACTCTGGAAACACCATATATTTT. Translated: CAWSVLVNSGNTIYF.